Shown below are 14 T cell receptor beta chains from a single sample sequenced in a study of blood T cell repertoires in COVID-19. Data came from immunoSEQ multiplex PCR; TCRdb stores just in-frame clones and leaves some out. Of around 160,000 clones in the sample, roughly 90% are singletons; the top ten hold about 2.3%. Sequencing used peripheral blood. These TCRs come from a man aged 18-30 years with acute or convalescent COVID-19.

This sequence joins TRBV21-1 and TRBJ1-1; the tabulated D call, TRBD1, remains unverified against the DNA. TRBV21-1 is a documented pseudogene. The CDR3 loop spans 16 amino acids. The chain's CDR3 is CASSNRQSGISTEAFF. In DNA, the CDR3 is TGTGCCAGCAGCAATCGACAGTCCGGTATTAGTACTGAAGCTTTCTTT.

The CDR3 spells CASSFAGAVYGYTF. The CDR3 nucleotides are TGTGCCAGCAGCTTTGCAGGGGCCGTCTATGGCTACACCTTC. The V and J genes are TRBV5-4 and TRBJ1-2; maybe TRBD1 (6 bases). CDR3 length equals 14 residues. Germline V CDR1 and CDR2: SGHNT, YYREEE (reference sequence). V lost 2 bases, J lost 4 bases, and 12 bases lay in between.

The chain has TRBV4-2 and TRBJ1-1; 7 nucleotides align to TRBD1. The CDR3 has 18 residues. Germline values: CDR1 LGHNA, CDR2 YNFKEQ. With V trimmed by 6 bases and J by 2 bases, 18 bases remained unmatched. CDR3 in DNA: TGTGCCAGCAGTCGTCAAGTAGCAACAGGGGACTTTAACACTGAAGCTTTCTTT. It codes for CASSRQVATGDFNTEAFF.

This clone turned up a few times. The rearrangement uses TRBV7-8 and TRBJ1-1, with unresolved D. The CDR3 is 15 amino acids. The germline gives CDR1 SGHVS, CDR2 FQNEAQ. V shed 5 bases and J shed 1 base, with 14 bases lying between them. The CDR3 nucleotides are TGTGCCAGCAGCCGAGTACTCGGGAAGAACACTGAAGCTTTCTTT. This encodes CASSRVLGKNTEAFF.

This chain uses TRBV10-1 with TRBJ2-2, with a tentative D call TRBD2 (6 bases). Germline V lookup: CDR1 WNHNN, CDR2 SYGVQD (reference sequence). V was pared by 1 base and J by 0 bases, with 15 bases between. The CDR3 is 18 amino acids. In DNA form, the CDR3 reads TGCGCCAGCAGTGAGTTCAGACTAGTTCCCCCGAACACCGGGGAGCTGTTTTTT. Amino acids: CASSEFRLVPPNTGELFF.

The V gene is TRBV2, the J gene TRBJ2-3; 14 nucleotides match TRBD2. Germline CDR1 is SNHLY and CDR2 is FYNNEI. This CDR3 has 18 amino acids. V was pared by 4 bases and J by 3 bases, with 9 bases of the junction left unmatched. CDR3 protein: CASSGGTSGRRGTDTQYF. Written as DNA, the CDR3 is TGTGCCAGCAGTGGAGGGACTAGCGGGAGAAGAGGAACAGATACGCAGTATTTT.

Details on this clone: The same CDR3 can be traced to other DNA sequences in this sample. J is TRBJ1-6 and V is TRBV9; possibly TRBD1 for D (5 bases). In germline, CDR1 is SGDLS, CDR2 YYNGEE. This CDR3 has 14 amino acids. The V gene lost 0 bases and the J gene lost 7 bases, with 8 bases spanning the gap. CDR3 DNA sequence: TGTGCCAGCAGCGTAGACCGGGGGAATTCACCCCTCCACTTT. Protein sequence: CASSVDRGNSPLHF.

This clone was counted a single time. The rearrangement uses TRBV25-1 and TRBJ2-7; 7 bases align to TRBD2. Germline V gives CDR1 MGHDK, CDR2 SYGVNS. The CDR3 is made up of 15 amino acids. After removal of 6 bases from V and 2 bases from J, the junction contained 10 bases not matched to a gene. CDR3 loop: CASSDRRGETYEQYF. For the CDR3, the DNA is TGTGCCAGCAGCGACCGACGGGGGGAAACCTACGAGCAGTACTTC.

The CDR3 loop is CASSSYITGDTEAFF. The CDR3 nucleotides are TGTGCCAGCAGCTCTTACATTACAGGGGACACTGAAGCTTTCTTT. This chain links TRBV28 with TRBJ1-1, with 7 bases aligning to TRBD1. Germline loops: CDR1 MDHEN, CDR2 SYDVKM. J lost 3 bases, V lost 6 bases, and 10 bases had no gene match. This CDR3 spans 15 amino acids.

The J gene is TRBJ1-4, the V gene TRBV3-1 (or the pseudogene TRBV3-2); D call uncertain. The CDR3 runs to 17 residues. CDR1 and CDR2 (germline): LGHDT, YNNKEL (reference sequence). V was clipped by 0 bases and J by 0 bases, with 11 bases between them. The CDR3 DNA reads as TGTGCCAGCAGCCAAGATCATAGAGTTGCAACTAATGAAAAACTGTTTTTT. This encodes CASSQDHRVATNEKLFF.

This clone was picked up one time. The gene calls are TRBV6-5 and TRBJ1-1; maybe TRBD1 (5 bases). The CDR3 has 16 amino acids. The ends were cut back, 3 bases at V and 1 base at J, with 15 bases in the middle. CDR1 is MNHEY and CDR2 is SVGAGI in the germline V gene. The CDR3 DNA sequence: TGTGCCAGCAGTTATTCCATCGGGGGACGGAACACTGAAGCTTTCTTT. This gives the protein CASSYSIGGRNTEAFF.

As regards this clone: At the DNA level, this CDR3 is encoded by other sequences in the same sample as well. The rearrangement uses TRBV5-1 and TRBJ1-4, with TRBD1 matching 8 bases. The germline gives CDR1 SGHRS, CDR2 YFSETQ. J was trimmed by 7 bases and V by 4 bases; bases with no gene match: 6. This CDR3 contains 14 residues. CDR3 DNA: TGCGCCAGCAGCAGAGGACAGGGAAGTGAAAAACTGTTTTTT. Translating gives CASSRGQGSEKLFF.

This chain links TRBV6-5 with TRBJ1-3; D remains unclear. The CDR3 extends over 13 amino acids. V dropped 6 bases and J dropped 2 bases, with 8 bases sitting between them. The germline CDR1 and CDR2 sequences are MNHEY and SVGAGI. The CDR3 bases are TGTGCCAGCAGGAGGGAACCTGGAAACACCATATATTTT. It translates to CASRREPGNTIYF.

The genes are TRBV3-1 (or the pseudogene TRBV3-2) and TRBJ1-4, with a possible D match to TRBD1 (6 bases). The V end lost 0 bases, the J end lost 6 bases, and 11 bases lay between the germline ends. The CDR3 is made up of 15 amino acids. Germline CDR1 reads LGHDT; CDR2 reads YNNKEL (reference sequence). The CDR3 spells CASSQDRQAYEKLFF. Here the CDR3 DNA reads TGTGCCAGCAGCCAAGATCGACAGGCGTATGAAAAACTGTTTTTT.